Shown below are 13 T cell receptor beta chains from a single sample sequenced in a study of cytomegalovirus exposure and HLA in healthy donors. 60 Vbeta and 13 Jbeta primers were used in PCR. Some clones are missing from TCRdb's copy, which holds only in-frame ones; the method was immunoSEQ multiplex PCR. This sample has approximately 100,000 clones; approximately 77% occur once, and the top ten carry 13% to 15%. Sequenced input: PBMCs. These receptors were obtained from a male donor in good health and CMV-seropositive.

This chain joins TRBV7-8 and TRBJ1-5; D unresolved. CDR1 is SGHVS and CDR2 is FQNEAQ in the germline V gene. This CDR3 contains 15 residues. The V and J ends lost 3 bases and 0 bases respectively, with 9 bases between them. CDR3 sequence reads: CASSFTDSSNQPQHF. CDR3 nucleotide sequence: TGTGCCAGCAGCTTCACGGACTCTAGCAATCAGCCCCAGCATTTT.

V and J are TRBV4-1 and TRBJ2-5; perhaps TRBD2 as D (6 bases). Germline V gene sequence: CDR1 MGHRA, CDR2 YSYEKL. There are 15 residues in the CDR3. The V end lost 0 bases, the J end lost 5 bases, and 13 bases lay between the germline ends. CDR3 coding DNA: TGCGCCAGCAGCCAAGATGGGAGGTTCGGCGAGACCCAGTACTTC. This sequence encodes CASSQDGRFGETQYF.

V usage is TRBV6-1 and J usage is TRBJ2-7, with a possible D match to TRBD2 (7 bases). The germline gives CDR1 MNHNS, CDR2 SASEGT. Trimming pared 6 bases from V and 8 bases from J, leaving 23 bases between. The CDR3 contains 15 residues. CDR3 in amino acids: CASRPGGGGETQQYF. As DNA, the CDR3 is TGTGCCAGCAGACCTGGGGGCGGGGGAGAGACCCAGCAGTACTTC.

This clone was picked up a small number of times. V gene TRBV4-1 combines with J gene TRBJ2-5; 7 positions agree with TRBD2. V trimming: 2 bases; J trimming: 5 bases; junction bases outside the gene matches: 11. The CDR3 sequence is 16 residues long. In germline, CDR1 is MGHRA, CDR2 YSYEKL. In nucleotides, the CDR3 is TGCGCCAGCAGCCAAATCCGGACTAGGGAAGGGGAGACCCAGTACTTC. As protein: CASSQIRTREGETQYF.

The chain joins TRBV29-1 to TRBJ2-1, with D maybe TRBD2 (6 bases). Trimming stripped 7 bases from V and 6 bases from J, with 13 bases between. The V gene's germline CDR1 is SQVTM and CDR2 ANQGSEA. The CDR3 has 12 amino acids. In nucleotides, the CDR3 is TGCAGCGCCGAAATGGGGGGCAATGAGCAGTTCTTC. It translates to CSAEMGGNEQFF.

The gene calls are TRBV29-1 and TRBJ2-1, with 9 bases aligning to TRBD2. The CDR3 is 13 amino acids. Per germline, CDR1 SQVTM and CDR2 ANQGSEA. The V and J ends lost 4 bases and 3 bases, in that order; junction bases with no gene match: 1. The CDR3 DNA reads as TGCAGCGTTGCTAGCGGGGTCTACAATGAGCAGTTCTTC. Protein product: CSVASGVYNEQFF.

The rearrangement joins TRBV27 to TRBJ2-1, with a tentative D call TRBD2 (6 bases). The CDR3 sequence is 14 residues long. Trimming removed 6 bases from V and 5 bases from J, with 14 bases in between. CDR1 MNHEY and CDR2 SMNVEV come from the germline V gene (reference sequence). The chain's CDR3 is CASRTRETHNEQFF. The CDR3, as DNA: TGTGCCAGCAGAACCCGGGAGACCCACAATGAGCAGTTCTTC.

This clone has only a few counts. The chain combines TRBV7-8 with TRBJ1-6; 8 bases are a match to TRBD1. The V gene end was trimmed by 6 bases and the J gene end by 2 bases; junction bases not matched to a gene: 9. From germline, CDR1 is SGHVS and CDR2 FQNEAQ. This CDR3 is 17 amino acids long. DNA of the CDR3: TGTGCCAGCAGTGAAGGACAGGGAAGAACCTATAATTCACCCCTCCACTTT. This encodes CASSEGQGRTYNSPLHF.

The rearrangement joins TRBV7-6 to TRBJ2-2; D is undetermined. The CDR3 has 14 residues. Germline V lookup: CDR1 SGHVS, CDR2 FNYEAQ. Trimming pared 1 base from V and 4 bases from J, leaving 7 bases between. The CDR3 protein is CASSLVSVTGELFF. The CDR3 region has the DNA TGTGCCAGCAGCTTAGTCTCGGTCACCGGGGAGCTGTTTTTT.

The J gene is TRBJ1-4, the V gene TRBV4-1; 7 bases agree with TRBD1. Germline assignment: CDR1 MGHRA and CDR2 YSYEKL. This CDR3 contains 16 residues. With V trimmed by 0 bases and J by 8 bases, 9 bases remained unmatched. CDR3 DNA sequence: TGCGCCAGCAGCCAAGACAAAAGGGGGCCAGAAGAAAAACTGTTTTTT. Protein sequence: CASSQDKRGPEEKLFF.

The J gene is TRBJ1-2, the V gene TRBV6-6; D may be TRBD1 (5 bases). The CDR3 is 13 amino acids. Looked up from germline, CDR1 is MNHNY and CDR2 is SVGAGI (reference sequence). Trimming removed 5 bases from V and 6 bases from J, with 13 bases in between. In DNA form, the CDR3 reads TGTGCCAGCAGTCTCAGCAGGGAGGATGGCTACACCTTC. Protein: CASSLSREDGYTF.

The rearrangement links TRBV10-3 to TRBJ2-3, with D maybe TRBD2 (7 bases). Trimming removed 8 bases at V and 6 bases at J, with 15 bases between. The germline V gene has CDR1 ENHRY and CDR2 SYGVKD. This CDR3 is 13 amino acids long. The CDR3 is CAISGLTGDTQYF. CDR3 bases: TGTGCCATCTCGGGACTAACAGGGGATACGCAGTATTTT.

This clone was seen a single time. This chain joins TRBV4-3 and TRBJ1-5; 9 bases match TRBD1. J was trimmed by 9 bases and V by 3 bases; bases with no gene match: 9. The germline CDR1 and CDR2 sequences are LGHNA and YSLEER. This CDR3 has 15 amino acids. In DNA, the CDR3 is TGCGCCAGCAGCCAGGAATGGACAGGGGCTCTGCCCCAGCATTTT. The encoded protein is CASSQEWTGALPQHF.